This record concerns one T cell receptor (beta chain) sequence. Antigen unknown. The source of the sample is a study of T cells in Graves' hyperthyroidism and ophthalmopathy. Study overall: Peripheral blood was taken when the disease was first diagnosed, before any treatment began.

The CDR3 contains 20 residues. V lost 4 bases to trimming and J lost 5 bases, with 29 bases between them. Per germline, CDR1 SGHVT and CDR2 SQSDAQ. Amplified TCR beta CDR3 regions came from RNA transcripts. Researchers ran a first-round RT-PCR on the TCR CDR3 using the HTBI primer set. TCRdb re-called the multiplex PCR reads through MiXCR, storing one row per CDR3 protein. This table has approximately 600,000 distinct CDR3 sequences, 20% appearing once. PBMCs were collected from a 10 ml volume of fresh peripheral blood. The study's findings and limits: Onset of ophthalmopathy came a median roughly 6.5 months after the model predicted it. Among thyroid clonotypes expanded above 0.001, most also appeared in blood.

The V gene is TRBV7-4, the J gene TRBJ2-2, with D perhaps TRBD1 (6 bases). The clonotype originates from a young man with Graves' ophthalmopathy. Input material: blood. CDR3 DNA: TGTGCCAGCAGCTCCGTAGAGGACTCCCCGGCCAGGGGAGAAACCGGGGAGCTGTTTTTT. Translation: CASSSVEDSPARGETGELFF.